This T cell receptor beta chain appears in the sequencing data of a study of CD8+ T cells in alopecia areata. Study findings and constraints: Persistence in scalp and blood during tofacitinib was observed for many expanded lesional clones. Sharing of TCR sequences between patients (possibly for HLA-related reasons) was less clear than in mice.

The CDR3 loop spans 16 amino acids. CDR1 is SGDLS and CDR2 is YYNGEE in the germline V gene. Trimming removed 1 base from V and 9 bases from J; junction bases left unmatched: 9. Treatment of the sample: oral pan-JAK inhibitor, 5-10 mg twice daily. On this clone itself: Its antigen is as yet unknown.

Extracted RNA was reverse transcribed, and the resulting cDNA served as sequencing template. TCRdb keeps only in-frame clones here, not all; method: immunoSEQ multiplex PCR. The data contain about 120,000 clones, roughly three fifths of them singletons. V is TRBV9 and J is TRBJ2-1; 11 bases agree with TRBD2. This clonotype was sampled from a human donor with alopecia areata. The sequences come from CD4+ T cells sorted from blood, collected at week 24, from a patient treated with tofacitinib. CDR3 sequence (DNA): TGTGCCAGCAGCGTACTCGGGCTAGCGGGGGGTGGTGAGCAGTTCTTC. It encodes CASSVLGLAGGGEQFF.